This T cell receptor (beta chain) was observed in a study of T cells in Graves' hyperthyroidism and ophthalmopathy. Study-level information: Pretreatment peripheral blood was obtained at initial diagnosis. Study-wide results and caveats: Ophthalmopathy was distinguished from stable hyperthyroidism by 13 V-J signatures.

RNA transcripts served as the template for amplifying TCR beta CDR3 regions. HTBI primers drove first-round RT-PCR of the TCR CDR3. TCRdb re-derived calls from the multiplex PCR reads in MiXCR, one entry per CDR3 protein. The sample has about 400,000 distinct CDR3 sequences; about 14% are singletons. Clinical symptoms, serum thyroxine, TRAb, thyroid ultrasound and orbital computed tomography established diagnosis. A few counts support this clonotype. The antigen remains undetermined. Sample: blood. This clonotype originated in a man aged 45-60 years with Graves' ophthalmopathy.

The CDR3 protein is CASRPGQGVTDTQYF. In DNA, the CDR3 is TGCGCCAGCAGGCCGGGACAGGGGGTCACAGATACGCAGTATTTT. The gene calls are TRBV10-2 and TRBJ2-3, with 11 bases identical to TRBD1. Germline V gives CDR1 WSHSY, CDR2 SAAADI. Trimming removed 6 bases from V and 2 bases from J; junction bases left unmatched: 4. The CDR3 loop spans 15 amino acids.